Below, 13 T cell receptor beta chains from the same sample are listed, as sequenced in a study of T cell repertoires in cytomegalovirus infection. TCRdb independently ran MiXCR on the reads; one entry per CDR3 protein. The sample holds fewer than 550,000 distinct CDR3 sequences, roughly 30% seen once. Sequencing used PBMCs. These TCRs come from a human donor in good health (CMV status not recorded). Some clones in this sample may be carry-over from other donors' samples.

A few counts support this clonotype. The chain joins TRBV10-1 to TRBJ1-4, with a tentative D call TRBD1 (5 bases). V dropped 2 bases and J dropped 7 bases, with 14 bases sitting between them. There are 15 residues in the CDR3. The germline CDR1 and CDR2 sequences are WNHNN and SYGVQD (reference sequence). The CDR3 protein is CASSEDGTRGEKLFF. The CDR3 DNA reads as TGCGCCAGCAGTGAGGACGGGACCCGGGGTGAAAAACTGTTTTTT.

In its sample, this clonotype was seen many times. The chain couples TRBV7-8 to TRBJ2-5; TRBD1 agrees at 10 bases. Germline CDR1 is SGHVS and CDR2 is FQNEAQ. The CDR3 runs 17 residues. V lost 1 base, J lost 5 bases, and 10 bases stayed unmatched. CDR3 in amino acids: CASSLVTGQGFEETQYF. As DNA, the CDR3 is TGTGCCAGCAGCTTAGTCACGGGACAGGGGTTCGAGGAGACCCAGTACTTC.

The V and J genes are TRBV25-1 and TRBJ2-7; 8 positions agree with TRBD2. The CDR3 covers 14 residues. V lost 4 bases to trimming and J lost 2 bases; unmatched junction nucleotides: 4. Germline V lookup: CDR1 MGHDK, CDR2 SYGVNS. CDR3 region: CASSVAGGTYEQYF. In nucleotides, the CDR3 is TGTGCCAGCAGTGTGGCGGGGGGCACCTACGAGCAGTACTTC.

In this sample, this clonotype turned up many times. The CDR3 sequence: CASSYLFGTGDQPQHF. CDR3 in DNA: TGTGCCAGCAGCTACCTATTCGGGACAGGGGATCAGCCCCAGCATTTT. The chain carries TRBV7-8 and TRBJ1-5; 10 nucleotides agree with TRBD1. Per germline, CDR1 SGHVS and CDR2 FQNEAQ. The ends lost 4 bases at V and 5 bases at J; junction bases unmatched: 8. This CDR3 comprises 16 residues.

J is TRBJ1-3 and V is TRBV5-1; D is uncertain. With 3 bases removed from V and 11 bases from J, the gap between germline ends came to 21 bases. The CDR3 is 15 residues long. Germline CDR1 SGHRS, CDR2 YFSETQ. The chain's CDR3 is CASSSAESSGIPIYF. The DNA for the CDR3 is TGCGCCAGCAGCTCAGCAGAGTCCTCTGGAATCCCCATATATTTT.

This chain links TRBV12-3 or TRBV12-4 with TRBJ2-2; tentatively, D is TRBD1 (5 bases). The CDR3 is 15 amino acids. Between the trimmed V and J ends, which lost 2 bases and 6 bases, there was a span of 13 bases. The CDR3 is CASSLKQAGPGELFF. CDR3 bases: TGTGCCAGCAGTTTAAAACAGGCAGGACCCGGGGAGCTGTTTTTT.

CDR3 protein: CASSYPTGGKSPLHF. The CDR3 region has the DNA TGTGCCAGCAGTTACCCGACAGGGGGGAAATCACCCCTCCACTTT. V and J are TRBV6-2 or TRBV6-3 and TRBJ1-6; TRBD1 matches at 9 bases. From germline, CDR1 is MNHEY and CDR2 SVGEGT. J gave up 10 bases and V 2 bases, and 6 bases lay outside the gene matches. The CDR3 consists of 15 residues.

This chain's CDR3 is CASSLRTGLGETQYF. CDR3 coding DNA: TGTGCCAGCAGCCTGCGGACAGGGCTGGGGGAGACCCAGTACTTC. The J gene is TRBJ2-5, the V gene TRBV14; TRBD1 matches at 8 bases. The CDR3 has 15 amino acids. CDR1 is SGHDN, CDR2 FVKESK, per germline. V lost 4 bases to trimming and J lost 5 bases; unmatched junction nucleotides: 9.

This clonotype was found a few times. The V and J genes are TRBV7-9 and TRBJ1-2; the D is unclear. With 4 bases removed from V and 7 bases from J, the gap between germline ends came to 10 bases. This CDR3 is built from 12 residues. Germline assignment: CDR1 SEHNR and CDR2 FQNEAQ (reference sequence). In nucleotides, the CDR3 is TGTGCCAGCAGCTCAGCTAAGGTTGGCTACACCTTC. Protein product: CASSSAKVGYTF.

This clonotype was seen a handful of times. This sequence may be a read error, since a much larger clone differs from it by one base. The genes are TRBV7-9 and TRBJ2-5; weak D call: TRBD2 (6 bases). This CDR3 region has 13 residues. CDR1 is SEHNR, CDR2 FQNEAQ, per germline (reference sequence). The CDR3 spells CASSLGTRGTKYF. In DNA, the CDR3 is TGTGCCAGCAGCTTAGGGACGCGCGGGACCAAGTACTTC.

This clonotype appeared a few times. J is TRBJ1-1 and V is TRBV6-2 or TRBV6-3; a weak D match, TRBD1 (5 bases). The ends were cut back, 7 bases at V and 4 bases at J, with 16 bases in the middle. CDR1 is MNHEY and CDR2 is SVGEGT in the germline V gene. The CDR3 loop spans 14 amino acids. CDR3 protein: CASTHGAYGTEAFF. As DNA, the CDR3 is TGTGCCAGCACCCATGGGGCGTACGGCACTGAAGCTTTCTTT.

The chain carries TRBV6-5 and TRBJ1-2; TRBD1 matches at 8 bases. CDR3 length: 18 residues. Germline loops: CDR1 MNHEY, CDR2 SVGAGI. V lost 0 bases to trimming and J lost 0 bases; unmatched junction nucleotides: 9. The CDR3 coding sequence is TGTGCCAGCAGTTACTCGGACGTGGTGGACAGGGCTAACTATGGCTACACCTTC. It yields the protein CASSYSDVVDRANYGYTF.

The chain couples TRBV5-1 to TRBJ2-7; no reliable D call. This CDR3 contains 14 residues. Trimming took off 7 bases at V and 0 bases at J, with 14 bases between the two ends. Germline CDR1 is SGHRS and CDR2 is YFSETQ. CDR3 bases: TGCGCCAGCGCCTCCGGGCCAACCTCCTACGAGCAGTACTTC. Protein: CASASGPTSYEQYF.